This entry lists 6 T cell receptor beta chains sequenced from one sample in a study of regulatory T cells in long-lasting Graves disease. Documented time point: newly diagnosed GD, antithyroid drugs for less than 3 months. After RNA was extracted from PBMCs, the TCR library was made from it. In building TCR beta libraries, iRepertoire HTBI primers were used together with Arm-PCR of CDR3 regions. Via MiXCR, TCRdb re-called the multiplex PCR reads, giving one row per CDR3 protein. The repertoire includes approximately 460,000 distinct CDR3 sequences, 15% to 20% of them detected once, and roughly 10% sits in the top ten. This sample also belongs to another study, concerning T cells in Graves' hyperthyroidism and ophthalmopathy.

This specimen was peripheral blood mononuclear cells (PBMCs), taken at new diagnosis, from a patient treated with antithyroid drugs. Receptors originate from a woman aged 25 to 39 with Graves disease.

This chain joins TRBV12-3 or TRBV12-4 and TRBJ1-2, with a weak D call TRBD1 (5 bases). CDR3 length equals 15 residues. Trimming shortened V by 5 bases and J by 3 bases, and 16 bases separated the two germline ends. This CDR3 is CASSQSGEVDYGYTF. The CDR3 bases are TGTGCCAGCAGTCAGTCGGGGGAGGTGGACTATGGCTACACCTTC.

This sequence joins TRBV5-1 and TRBJ2-5; tentatively, D is TRBD2 (6 bases). Deletions cut 0 bases from V and 2 bases from J, with 11 bases between. Germline assignment: CDR1 SGHRS and CDR2 YFSETQ. This CDR3 comprises 15 residues. CDR3 nucleotides: TGCGCCAGCAGCTTGGTGGAGGGCGAGCAAGAGACCCAGTACTTC. This sequence encodes CASSLVEGEQETQYF.

At least ten counts were recorded for this clonotype. The genes are TRBV7-2 and TRBJ1-4, with D perhaps matching TRBD1 (6 bases). CDR1 and CDR2 (germline): SGHTA, FQGNSA. Trimming cost V 1 base and J 2 bases, with 14 bases left between them. CDR3 length equals 17 residues. The CDR3 coding sequence is TGTGCCAGCAGCTTAGTGGGGGCGCTTCGGACTAATGAAAAACTGTTTTTT. This codes for CASSLVGALRTNEKLFF.

This clonotype was seen ten or more times. The J gene is TRBJ2-1, the V gene TRBV4-3, with TRBD2 matching over 7 bases. This CDR3 has 13 amino acids. Trimming took 3 bases from V and 6 from J; bases not matched to a gene: 2. Germline values: CDR1 LGHNA, CDR2 YSLEER. CDR3 sequence: CASSHTSANEQFF. In DNA, the CDR3 is TGCGCCAGCAGCCACACTAGCGCCAATGAGCAGTTCTTC.

At least ten counts were recorded for this clonotype. The gene calls are TRBV20-1 and TRBJ2-7, with D possibly TRBD1 on 5 matching bases. V lost 3 bases and J 1 base, leaving 13 bases between the germline ends. The CDR3 consists of 14 residues. From germline, CDR1 is DFQATT and CDR2 SNEGSKA (reference sequence). The CDR3 DNA reads TGCAGTGCTAGGCTGCTTGGGGCATCCTACGAGCAGTACTTC. It is translated as CSARLLGASYEQYF.

This clonotype has at least ten counts. The gene calls are TRBV28 and TRBJ2-3; D tentatively reads TRBD1 or TRBD2 (6 bases each). The CDR3 contains 13 residues. V was cut by 6 bases and J by 8 bases, with 15 bases left in between. Germline CDR1 and CDR2: MDHEN and SYDVKM. The DNA for the CDR3 is TGTGCCAGCAGGGGGGGCGCCACCGGTACGCAGTATTTT. It translates to CASRGGATGTQYF.